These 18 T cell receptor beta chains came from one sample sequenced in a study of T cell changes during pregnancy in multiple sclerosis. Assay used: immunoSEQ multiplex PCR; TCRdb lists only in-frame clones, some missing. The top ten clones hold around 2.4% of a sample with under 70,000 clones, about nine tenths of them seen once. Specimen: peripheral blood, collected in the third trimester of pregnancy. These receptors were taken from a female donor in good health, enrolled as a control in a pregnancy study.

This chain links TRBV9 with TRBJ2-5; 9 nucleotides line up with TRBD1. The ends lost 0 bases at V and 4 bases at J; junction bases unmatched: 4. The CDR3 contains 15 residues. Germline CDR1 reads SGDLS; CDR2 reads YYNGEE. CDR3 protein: CASSVATGGAETQYF. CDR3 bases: TGTGCCAGCAGCGTAGCGACAGGGGGAGCAGAGACCCAGTACTTC.

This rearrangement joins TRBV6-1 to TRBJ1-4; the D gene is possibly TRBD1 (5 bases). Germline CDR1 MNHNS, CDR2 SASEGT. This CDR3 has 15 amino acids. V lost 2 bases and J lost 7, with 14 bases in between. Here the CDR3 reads CASSEIGIQGEKLFF. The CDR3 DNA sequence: TGTGCCAGCAGTGAAATTGGGATTCAGGGTGAAAAACTGTTTTTT.

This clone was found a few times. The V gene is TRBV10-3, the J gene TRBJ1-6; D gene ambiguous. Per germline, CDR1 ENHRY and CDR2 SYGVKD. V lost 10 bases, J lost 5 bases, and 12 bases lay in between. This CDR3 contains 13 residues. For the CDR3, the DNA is TGTGCCAGCTCTCGAGTAGATAATTCACCCCTCCACTTT. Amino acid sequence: CASSRVDNSPLHF.

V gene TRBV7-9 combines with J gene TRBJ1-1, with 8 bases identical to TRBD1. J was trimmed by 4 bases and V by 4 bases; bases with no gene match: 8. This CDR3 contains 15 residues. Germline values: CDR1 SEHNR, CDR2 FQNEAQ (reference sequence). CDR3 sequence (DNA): TGTGCCAGCAGCTCGGCTGGACAGGGCGGCACTGAAGCTTTCTTT. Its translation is CASSSAGQGGTEAFF.

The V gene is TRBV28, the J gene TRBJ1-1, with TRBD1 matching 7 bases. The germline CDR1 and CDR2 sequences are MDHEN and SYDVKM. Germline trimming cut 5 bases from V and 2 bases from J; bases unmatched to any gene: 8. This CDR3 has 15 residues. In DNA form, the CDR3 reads TGTGCCAGCAGTATGCGCCGGACAGGAAACACTGAAGCTTTCTTT. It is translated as CASSMRRTGNTEAFF.

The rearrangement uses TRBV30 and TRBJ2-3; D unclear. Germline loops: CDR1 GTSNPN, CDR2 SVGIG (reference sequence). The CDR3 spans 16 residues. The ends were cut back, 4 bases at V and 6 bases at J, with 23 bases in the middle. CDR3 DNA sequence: TGTGCCTGGATACCGCGCACTCGGGTTTACATGGATACGCAGTATTTT. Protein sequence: CAWIPRTRVYMDTQYF.

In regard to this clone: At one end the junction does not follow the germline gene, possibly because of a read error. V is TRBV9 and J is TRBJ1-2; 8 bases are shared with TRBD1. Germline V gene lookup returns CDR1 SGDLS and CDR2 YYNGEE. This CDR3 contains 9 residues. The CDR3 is CASGGDRNF. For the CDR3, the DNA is TGTGCCAGCGGGGGGGACAGGAACTTC.

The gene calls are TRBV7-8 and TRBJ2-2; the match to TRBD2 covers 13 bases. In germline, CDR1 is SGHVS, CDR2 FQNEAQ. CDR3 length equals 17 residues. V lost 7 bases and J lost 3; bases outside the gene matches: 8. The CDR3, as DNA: TGTGCCAGCACCCTTATCGGGACTAGCGGGGACACCGGGGAGCTGTTTTTT. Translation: CASTLIGTSGDTGELFF.

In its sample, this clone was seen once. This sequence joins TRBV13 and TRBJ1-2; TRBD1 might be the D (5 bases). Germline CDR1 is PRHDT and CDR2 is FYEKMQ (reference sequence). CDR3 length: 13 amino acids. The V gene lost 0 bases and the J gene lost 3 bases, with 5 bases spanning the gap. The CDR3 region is CASSLGGDYGYTF. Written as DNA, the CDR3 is TGTGCCAGCAGCTTAGGAGGGGACTATGGCTACACCTTC.

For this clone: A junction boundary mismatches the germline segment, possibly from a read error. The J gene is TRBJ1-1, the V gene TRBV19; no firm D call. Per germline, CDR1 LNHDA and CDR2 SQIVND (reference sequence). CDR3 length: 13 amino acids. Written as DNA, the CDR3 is TGTGCCAGTAGTATTGGGCCGAACGCTGAAGCTTTCTTT. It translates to CASSIGPNAEAFF.

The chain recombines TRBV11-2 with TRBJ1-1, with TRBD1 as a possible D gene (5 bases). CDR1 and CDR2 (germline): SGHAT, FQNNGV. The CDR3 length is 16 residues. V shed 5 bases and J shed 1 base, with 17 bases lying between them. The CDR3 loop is CASSPGGRQRNTEAFF. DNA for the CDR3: TGTGCCAGCAGCCCCGGGGGACGGCAGCGGAACACTGAAGCTTTCTTT.

CDR3 DNA: TGTGCCAGCAGCGGGGGTGCCGGGACAGGGGAGGACGTACTGTTTTTT. Translated: CASSGGAGTGEDVLFF. The chain employs TRBV9 and TRBJ1-4; 10 bases are shared with TRBD1. CDR1 SGDLS and CDR2 YYNGEE come from the germline V gene. The CDR3 sequence is 16 residues long. The V and J ends lost 3 bases and 13 bases, in that order; junction bases with no gene match: 15.

The CDR3 nucleotides are TGCGCCAGCAGCTTTAATTCGGGGGGACAAGAGACCCAGTACTTC. It yields the protein CASSFNSGGQETQYF. The chain uses TRBV5-1 and TRBJ2-5; 7 bases fit TRBD2. Losses at the gene ends were 2 bases for V and 2 bases for J; bases not matched to a gene: 6. In germline, CDR1 is SGHRS, CDR2 YFSETQ. The CDR3 sequence is 15 residues long.

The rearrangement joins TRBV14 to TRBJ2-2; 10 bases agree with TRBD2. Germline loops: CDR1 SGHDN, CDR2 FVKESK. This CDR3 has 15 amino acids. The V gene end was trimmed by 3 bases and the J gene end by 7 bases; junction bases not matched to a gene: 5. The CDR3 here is CASSQVSGRIGELFF. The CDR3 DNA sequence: TGTGCCAGCAGCCAGGTTAGCGGGAGGATCGGGGAGCTGTTTTTT.

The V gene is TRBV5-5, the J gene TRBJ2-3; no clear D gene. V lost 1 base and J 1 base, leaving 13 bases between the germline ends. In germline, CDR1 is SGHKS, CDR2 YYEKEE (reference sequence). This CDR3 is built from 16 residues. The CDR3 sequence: CASSLSPGWGTDTQYF. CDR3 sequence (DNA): TGTGCCAGCAGCTTGTCCCCAGGTTGGGGCACAGATACGCAGTATTTT.

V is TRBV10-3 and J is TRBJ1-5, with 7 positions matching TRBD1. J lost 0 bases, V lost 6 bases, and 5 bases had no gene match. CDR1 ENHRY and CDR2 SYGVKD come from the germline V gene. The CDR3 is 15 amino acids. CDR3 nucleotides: TGTGCCATCAGATCCGGACAGGATAGCAATCAGCCCCAGCATTTT. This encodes CAIRSGQDSNQPQHF.

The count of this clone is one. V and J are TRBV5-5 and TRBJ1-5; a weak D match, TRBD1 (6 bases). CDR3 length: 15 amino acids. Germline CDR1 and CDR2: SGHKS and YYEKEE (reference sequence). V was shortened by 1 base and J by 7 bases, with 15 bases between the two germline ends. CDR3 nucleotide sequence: TGTGCCAGCAGCTTGACAGGGACGGTCAGACAGCCCCAGCATTTT. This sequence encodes CASSLTGTVRQPQHF.

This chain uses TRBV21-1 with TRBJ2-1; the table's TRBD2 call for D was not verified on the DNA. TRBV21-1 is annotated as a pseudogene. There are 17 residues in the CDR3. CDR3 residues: CASNDTSGRATYNEQFF. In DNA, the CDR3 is TGTGCCAGCAACGATACTAGCGGGAGGGCTACGTACAATGAGCAGTTCTTC.